Described below is a single T cell receptor beta chain sequence and its context. What it binds is not known. Repertoires were generated with immunoSEQ multiplex PCR, while TCRdb's copy carries only in-frame clones and drops some. The sample yields 200,000 or so clones, around 84% seen once. The data were obtained in a study of cytomegalovirus exposure and HLA in healthy donors. Turning to the study itself: In a later analysis, the roughly 120 validation repertoires were reported to have used the same platform as the roughly 700 first-cohort repertoires. Study observations and caveats: First-cohort TCR clusters tended to co-occur in the 130 or so validation repertoires, a later analysis found. There were a few CMV-associated chains whose specificity for CMV antigens was confirmed in vitro.

Sequencing was carried out using PBMCs. The TCR sequence derives from a woman in her twenties or thirties in good health and CMV-seropositive.

The CDR3 sequence: CATGLAGSSSYEQYF. CDR3 nucleotides: TGTGCCACGGGACTAGCGGGATCCAGCTCCTACGAGCAGTACTTC. V gene TRBV28 combines with J gene TRBJ2-7; 13 nucleotides align to TRBD2. Germline V gene lookup returns CDR1 MDHEN and CDR2 SYDVKM. J was trimmed by 0 bases and V by 10 bases; bases with no gene match: 6. The CDR3 is 15 residues long.